This entry is about one TCR beta chain. The data belong to a study of cytomegalovirus exposure and HLA in healthy donors. Primers included in the PCR were 60 Vbeta and 13 Jbeta primers. Sequencing was performed with immunoSEQ multiplex PCR; in TCRdb, only in-frame clones are kept and a portion is missing. The data hold 130,000 to 150,000 clones, with approximately 80% observed a single time. Germline CDR1 LNHDA, CDR2 SQIVND (reference sequence). V was pared by 5 bases and J by 3 bases, with 10 bases between. The CDR3 loop spans 13 amino acids. The chain uses TRBV19 and TRBJ1-2; D remains ambiguous. The sample was PBMCs. This TCR derives from a woman between 40 and 55 years old in good health and CMV-seronegative. This chain's CDR3 is CASSLGLDYGYTF. The DNA of the CDR3 is TGTGCCAGTAGTCTCGGACTGGACTATGGCTACACCTTC.